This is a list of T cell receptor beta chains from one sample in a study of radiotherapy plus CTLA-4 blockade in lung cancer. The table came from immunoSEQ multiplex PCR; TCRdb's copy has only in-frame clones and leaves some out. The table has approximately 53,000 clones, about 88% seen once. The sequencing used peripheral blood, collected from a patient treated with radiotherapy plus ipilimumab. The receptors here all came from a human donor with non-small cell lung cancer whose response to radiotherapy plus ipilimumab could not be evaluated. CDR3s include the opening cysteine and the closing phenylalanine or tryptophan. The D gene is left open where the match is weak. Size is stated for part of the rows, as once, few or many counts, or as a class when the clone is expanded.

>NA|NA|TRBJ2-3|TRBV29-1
TGCAGCGTTGATGGGGGCCCCGGAAATTTGAGGGATACGCAGTATTTT
CSVDGGPGNLRDTQYF
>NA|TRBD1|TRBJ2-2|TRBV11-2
TGTGCCAGCAGCTTAGGGACAGGAAGGGGACAACGCACCGGGGAGCTGTTTTTT
CASSLGTGRGQRTGELFF
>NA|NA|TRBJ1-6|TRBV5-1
TGCGCCAGCAGCTCCAATGATTCACCCCTCCACTTT
CASSSNDSPLHF
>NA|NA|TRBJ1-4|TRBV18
TGTGCCAGCTCACCCCGAGGAGCAACTAATGAAAAACTGTTTTTT
CASSPRGATNEKLFF
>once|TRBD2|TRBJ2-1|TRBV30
TGTGCCTGGAGTGTACCCGGGGGGAATGAGCAGTTCTTC
CAWSVPGGNEQFF
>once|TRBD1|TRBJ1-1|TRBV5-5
TGTGCCAGCAGCTTGGCGACAGGGGGTAGGACTGAAGCTTTCTTT
CASSLATGGRTEAFF
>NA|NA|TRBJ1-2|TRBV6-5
TGTGCCAGCAGTTACCGTGATCGGAACTATGGCTACACCTTC
CASSYRDRNYGYTF
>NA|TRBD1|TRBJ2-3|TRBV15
TGTGCCACCAGCAGAGAGACAGGGGGCACAGATACGCAGTATTTT
CATSRETGGTDTQYF
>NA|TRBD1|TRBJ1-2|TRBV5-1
TGCGCCAGCAGCTTGGAACCACAGGGGGCCGGGTATGGCTACACCTTC
CASSLEPQGAGYGYTF
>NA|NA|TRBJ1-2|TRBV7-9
TGTGCCAGCAGCGCACAGGGCATTTATGGCTACACCTTC
CASSAQGIYGYTF
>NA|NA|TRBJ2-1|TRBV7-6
TGTGCCAGCAGCTGGGGGGAGGCGGGAATTTTGGTCTTC
CASSWGEAGILVF
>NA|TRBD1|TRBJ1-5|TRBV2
TGTGCCAGCAGATGGGACAGGGGCAACAATCAGCCCCAGCATTTT
CASRWDRGNNQPQHF
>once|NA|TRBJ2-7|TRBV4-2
TGTGCCAGCAGCCAAGACCCTCAAGGGGGTTGGCGGGAGCCCCCCCGATCCTACGAGCAGTACTTC
CASSQDPQGGWREPPRSYEQYF
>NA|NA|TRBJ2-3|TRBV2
TGTGCCAGCAGGGGGGGACAGATCACAGATACGCAGTATTTT
CASRGGQITDTQYF
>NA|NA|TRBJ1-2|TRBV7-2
TGTGCCAGCAGCTTACCGTCCGGGAATGGCTACACCTTC
CASSLPSGNGYTF
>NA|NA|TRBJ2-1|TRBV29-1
TGCAGCGTTGAAGGGTCGGGGGTCAGTGAGCAGTTCTTC
CSVEGSGVSEQFF
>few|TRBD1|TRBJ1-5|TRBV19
TGTGCCAGTAGTATCAAGGGGGCGGTAAGCAATCAGCCCCAGCATTTT
CASSIKGAVSNQPQHF
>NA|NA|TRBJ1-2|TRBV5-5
TGCGCCAGCAGCCGCGAAACGGCAGGAAGGGGGAACTATGGCTACACCTTC
CASSRETAGRGNYGYTF
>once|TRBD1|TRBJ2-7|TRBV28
TGTGCCAGCAGTTTATATCCGGACAGGGATTGGAGGGGCGAGCAGTACTTC
CASSLYPDRDWRGEQYF
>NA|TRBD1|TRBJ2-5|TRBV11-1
TGTGCCAGCAGCCTTGACAGGGGTGAGACCCAGTACTTC
CASSLDRGETQYF
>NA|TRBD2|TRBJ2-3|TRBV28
TGTGCCAGCAGTTTCTCAGCGGGAGGGCCCCCAGATACGCAGTATTTT
CASSFSAGGPPDTQYF
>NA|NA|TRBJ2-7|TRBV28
TGTGCCAGCAGTTCCGGGGATATAGGGTCCTCTTACGAGCAGTACTTC
CASSSGDIGSSYEQYF
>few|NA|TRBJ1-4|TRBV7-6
TGTGCCAGCAGCCGAATATTTGCGTCTAATGAAAAACTGTTTTTT
CASSRIFASNEKLFF
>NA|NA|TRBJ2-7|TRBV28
TGTGCCAGCAGTTTAACAGACTCCTACGAGCAGTACTTC
CASSLTDSYEQYF
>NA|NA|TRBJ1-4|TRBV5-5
TGTGCCAGCAGCGGACTTCCTAATGAAAAACTGTTTTTT
CASSGLPNEKLFF
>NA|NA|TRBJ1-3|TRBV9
TGTGCCAGCAGCGTCAGCTCTGGAAACACCATATATTTT
CASSVSSGNTIYF
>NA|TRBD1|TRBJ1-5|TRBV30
TGTGCCTGGAGGGGCGGGGACAGGGGAGAGAATCAGCCCCAGCATTTT
CAWRGGDRGENQPQHF
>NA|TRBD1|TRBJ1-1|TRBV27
TGTGCCAGCAGTACCAGGGGGCCCGAAAACACTGAAGCTTTCTTT
CASSTRGPENTEAFF
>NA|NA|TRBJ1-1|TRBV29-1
TGCAGCGTTGATGAGGGGAACACTGAAGCTTTCTTT
CSVDEGNTEAFF
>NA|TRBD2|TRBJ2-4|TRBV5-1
TGCGCCAGCAGCTCCGGGACTAGCGGATTACAAAACATTCAGTACTTC
CASSSGTSGLQNIQYF
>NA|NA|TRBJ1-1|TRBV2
TGTGCCAGCAGAGATTCGGGGAACACTGAAGCTTTCTTT
CASRDSGNTEAFF
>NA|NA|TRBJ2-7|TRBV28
TGTGCCAGCAGTAGATACACCTACGAGCAGTACTTC
CASSRYTYEQYF
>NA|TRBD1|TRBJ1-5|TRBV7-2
TGTGCCAGCAGCTTAGGGACGACAGGGGGCAAAAATGGCAATCAGCCCCAGCATTTT
CASSLGTTGGKNGNQPQHF
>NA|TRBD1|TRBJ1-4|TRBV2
TGTGCCAGCAGGGGGACAGGGGGTGAAAAACTGTTTTTT
CASRGTGGEKLFF
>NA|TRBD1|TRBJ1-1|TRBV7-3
TGTGCCAGCAGCCCCGGGACAGGGCCTATGAACACTGAAGCTTTCTTT
CASSPGTGPMNTEAFF
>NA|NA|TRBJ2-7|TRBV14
TGTGCCAGCAGCCAAGGTCTTGTCCAAAGCGGGTACGAGCAGTACTTC
CASSQGLVQSGYEQYF
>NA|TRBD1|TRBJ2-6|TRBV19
TGTGCCAGTAGCTCTTTACAGGGGGCGCTGGCCAACGTCCTGACTTTC
CASSSLQGALANVLTF
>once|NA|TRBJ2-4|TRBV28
TGTGCCAGCAACCCACAGGGACCCTTAGCCAAAAACATTCAGTACTTC
CASNPQGPLAKNIQYF
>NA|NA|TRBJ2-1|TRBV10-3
TGTGCCATCAGTGGTCGAGCGGAAATCTACAATGAGCAGTTCTTC
CAISGRAEIYNEQFF
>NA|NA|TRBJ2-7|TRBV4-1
TGCGCCAGCAGCCTCCGGACTTCTCTACGAGGCGAGCAGTACTTC
CASSLRTSLRGEQYF
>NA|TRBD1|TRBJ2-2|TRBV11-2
TGTGCCAGCAGCCTATTACAGGGGGACGTCGGGGAGCTGTTTTTT
CASSLLQGDVGELFF
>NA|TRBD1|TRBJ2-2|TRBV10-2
TGCGCCAGCAATCCAGGGGGTAACACCGGGGAGCTGTTTTTT
CASNPGGNTGELFF
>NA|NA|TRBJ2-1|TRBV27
TGTGCCAGCAGTGCCTCGACAGTTTACAATGAGCAGTTCTTC
CASSASTVYNEQFF
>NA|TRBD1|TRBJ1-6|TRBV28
TGTGCCAGCACCTACGTTTCCGGGACAGCTAATTCACCCCTCCACTTT
CASTYVSGTANSPLHF
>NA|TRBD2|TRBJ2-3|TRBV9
TGTGCCAGCAGCGTTCGCACTAGCGGGAGGGATACGCAGTATTTT
CASSVRTSGRDTQYF
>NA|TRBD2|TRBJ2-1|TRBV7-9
TGTGCCAGCAGCTCCCTCATGACTAGCGGGATTACTTCCCATGAGCAGTTCTTC
CASSSLMTSGITSHEQFF
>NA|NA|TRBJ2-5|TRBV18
TGTGCCAGCTCATCAGGGTTTCTGCAGACCCAGTACTTC
CASSSGFLQTQYF
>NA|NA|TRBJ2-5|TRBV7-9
TGTGCCAGCAGCTACATTAGGGAGGAGACCCAGTACTTC
CASSYIREETQYF
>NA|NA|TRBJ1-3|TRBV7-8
TGTGCCAGCAGCCCGCGAACAGGGCCAAGAAACACCATATATTTT
CASSPRTGPRNTIYF
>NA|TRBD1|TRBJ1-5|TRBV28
TGTGCCAGCAAGGCAGGGGGCGCCTTCAGCAATCAGCCCCAGCATTTT
CASKAGGAFSNQPQHF
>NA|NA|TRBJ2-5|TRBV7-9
TGTGCCAGCAGCTTAGCGGGGGACACCGAAGAGACCCAGTACTTC
CASSLAGDTEETQYF
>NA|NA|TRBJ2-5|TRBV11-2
TGTGCCAGCAGCGTCAGACAGGGAGGGACCCAGTACTTC
CASSVRQGGTQYF
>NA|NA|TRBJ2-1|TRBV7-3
TGTGCCAGCAGCCCCGGAGGCGGCTACAATGAGCAGTTCTTC
CASSPGGGYNEQFF